This TCR beta chain was found in a study of blood T cell repertoires in COVID-19. Study background: Acute-phase and convalescent COVID-19 samples originated in the United States, Italy and Spain.

Sequenced by immunoSEQ multiplex PCR; TCRdb stores in-frame clones only, minus some. The data hold about 110,000 clones, with 70% to 85% observed a single time. The ends lost 7 bases at V and 10 bases at J; junction bases unmatched: 5. CDR1 is MNHEY, CDR2 SVGAGI, per germline. The CDR3 spans 12 residues. The source material was peripheral blood. This sequence originates from a woman aged 40 to 50 with acute or convalescent COVID-19. The genes are TRBV6-5 and TRBJ1-1, with 11 bases lining up with TRBD1. The CDR3 coding sequence is TGTGCCAGCATGGGACAGGGGGGCAGAGCTTTCTTT. This translates into CASMGQGGRAFF.